This TCR beta chain came from a study of blood T cell repertoires in COVID-19. Study as a whole: PBMCs, B-cell-depleted T cells, or T cells were the source of the cDNA or gDNA that made up the material.

Recruitment covered about two dozen US areas and drew participants whose ages spanned roughly 18 to 89 years. Researchers sorted participants into cohorts using their self-reported clinical history. The germline gives CDR1 MNHNY, CDR2 SVGAGI (reference sequence). Trimming stripped 7 bases from V and 0 bases from J, with 16 bases between. There are 16 residues in the CDR3. Original data processing: Estimates of nucleated cell counts were drawn from the amplification of reference gene primers. TCRdb's copy holds only in-frame clones and misses some; the assay was immunoSEQ multiplex PCR. The DNA gave D and trimming, while V, J and clone size come from that table. The sample includes 150,000 to 200,000 clones, more than 75% of them seen just once.

The sequenced sample was PBMCs or T cells enriched from blood (not recorded which). This receptor was identified in a man between 60 and 75 years old who had been exposed to COVID-19. The chain recombines TRBV6-6 with TRBJ1-3; TRBD1 might be the D (5 bases). CDR3 residues: CASNPTGTNSGNTIYF. The DNA for the CDR3 is TGTGCCAGCAACCCTACCGGGACTAACTCTGGAAACACCATATATTTT.